The 4 T cell receptor beta chains below were found in one sample sequenced in a study of T cell responses to AZD1222 COVID-19 vaccine. Using immunoSEQ multiplex PCR, the repertoire was profiled, and TCRdb retains in-frame clones only, with some absent. The sample holds about 130,000 clones, about 90% seen once. Sequenced material: peripheral blood, taken on day 0 of AZD1222 vaccination. The receptors here all came from an adult in good health.

The V gene is TRBV19, the J gene TRBJ2-2, with no clear D. In germline, CDR1 is LNHDA, CDR2 SQIVND (reference sequence). Trimming stripped 7 bases from V and 4 bases from J, with 13 bases between. The CDR3 spans 14 residues. The CDR3 DNA reads as TGTGCCAGTAAGCTGGCGAGTTTCACCGGGGAGCTGTTTTTT. As protein: CASKLASFTGELFF.

The rearrangement links TRBV2 to TRBJ1-1, with TRBD1 matching over 8 bases. Trimming removed 8 bases from V and 0 bases from J; junction bases left unmatched: 8. The germline CDR1 and CDR2 sequences are SNHLY and FYNNEI. CDR3 size: 15 residues. The CDR3 spells CASVTQGAVNTEAFF. DNA of the CDR3: TGTGCCAGCGTAACTCAGGGGGCGGTGAACACTGAAGCTTTCTTT.

V and J are TRBV2 and TRBJ1-4; D is ambiguous. Trimming left V 4 bases short and J 1 base short, with 10 bases between. In germline, CDR1 is SNHLY, CDR2 FYNNEI. The CDR3 contains 15 residues. CDR3 nucleotides: TGTGCCAGCAGTGTTTCGTCGGAAACTAATGAAAAACTGTTTTTT. Translation: CASSVSSETNEKLFF.

The rearrangement joins TRBV3-1 (or the pseudogene TRBV3-2) to TRBJ1-5; 8 positions agree with TRBD1. Unmatched junction bases numbered 7, after V lost 6 bases and J lost 6 bases. Per the germline V gene, CDR1 is LGHDT and CDR2 is YNNKEL (reference sequence). The CDR3 is made up of 14 amino acids. In nucleotides, the CDR3 is TGTGCCAGCAGTCTTGCAGGGGGCAGTCAGCCCCAGCATTTT. Amino acid sequence: CASSLAGGSQPQHF.